The subject of this entry is one T cell receptor (beta chain). Profiling relied on immunoSEQ multiplex PCR, and the TCRdb table lists in-frame clones only, not all of them. The sample holds 270,000 or so clones, roughly 91% seen once. The source of the sample is a study of blood T cell repertoires in COVID-19. CDR1 SGHAT and CDR2 FQNNGV come from the germline V gene. CDR3 length equals 19 residues. Trimming took off 0 bases at V and 0 bases at J, with 15 bases between the two ends. V usage is TRBV11-2 and J usage is TRBJ2-6; D possibly corresponds to TRBD1 (6 bases). Sequencing was performed on peripheral blood. The TCR comes from a woman aged 25 to 39 with COVID-19, enrolled during active disease. CDR3 DNA sequence: TGTGCCAGCAGCTTAGATCTAGGGGGATTGCTCTCTGGGGCCAACGTCCTGACTTTC. It codes for CASSLDLGGLLSGANVLTF.